These 11 T cell receptor beta chains share one sample of origin, sequenced in a study of blood T cell repertoires in COVID-19. The repertoire was sequenced with immunoSEQ multiplex PCR; TCRdb's copy has only in-frame clones and lacks some. The data contain about 200,000 clones, roughly 87% of them singletons. The specimen sequenced was PBMCs or T cells enriched from blood (not recorded which). These receptors all stem from a woman aged 25-40 years who had recovered from COVID-19.

This chain links TRBV6-5 with TRBJ1-1; 7 nucleotides align to TRBD1. Germline CDR1 is MNHEY and CDR2 is SVGAGI. The CDR3 has 14 amino acids. The junction had 7 bases not matched to a gene; V was cut back by 2 bases and J by 7 bases. The CDR3 here is CASSYSRGFGEAFF. The CDR3 DNA is TGTGCCAGCAGTTACAGCAGGGGGTTTGGTGAAGCTTTCTTT.

The gene calls are TRBV11-3 and TRBJ2-5; 12 bases align to TRBD2. The CDR3 totals 15 residues. Germline CDR1 and CDR2: SGHNT and YENEEA. J was trimmed by 2 bases and V by 5 bases; bases with no gene match: 3. CDR3 loop: CASSPGLAGQETQYF. As DNA, the CDR3 is TGTGCCAGCAGCCCAGGACTAGCGGGGCAAGAGACCCAGTACTTC.

Points on this clone: The sample carries other DNA sequences with the same CDR3. V usage is TRBV12-3 or TRBV12-4 and J usage is TRBJ1-2; possibly TRBD1 for D (5 bases). The V end lost 2 bases, the J end lost 2 bases, and 6 bases lay between the germline ends. This CDR3 is built from 13 residues. CDR3 sequence (DNA): TGTGCCAGCAGTTTATCAGGGAACTATGGCTACACCTTC. It specifies CASSLSGNYGYTF.

V is TRBV11-2 and J is TRBJ1-6; 9 bases line up with TRBD1. The junction had 6 bases not matched to a gene; V was cut back by 5 bases and J by 4 bases. The CDR3 is 16 amino acids. The V gene's germline CDR1 is SGHAT and CDR2 FQNNGV. CDR3 nucleotide sequence: TGTGCCAGCAGCGAATCCGGGACAGGGTATAATTCACCCCTCCACTTT. This translates into CASSESGTGYNSPLHF. Together with reference TRBV11-2 and TRBJ1-6, the CDR3 gives the full variable domain: EAGVAQSPRYKIIEKRQSVAFWCNPISGHATLYWYQQILGQGPKLLIQFQNNGVVDDSQLPKDRFSAERLKGVDSTLKIQPAKLEDSAVYLCASSESGTGYNSPLHFGNGTRLTVT.

This clone was detected ten times or more. This chain joins TRBV2 and TRBJ2-1; 7 bases match TRBD2. The germline V gene has CDR1 SNHLY and CDR2 FYNNEI. There are 13 residues in the CDR3. The ends lost 8 bases at V and 2 bases at J; junction bases unmatched: 3. The CDR3 sequence: CASRGRTYNEQFF. The CDR3 DNA is TGTGCCAGCCGCGGGAGAACCTACAATGAGCAGTTCTTC.

This chain joins TRBV5-4 and TRBJ2-1, with TRBD2 identical over 8 bases. V was clipped by 3 bases and J by 6 bases; unmatched bases: 11. This CDR3 has 16 amino acids. Germline lookup yields CDR1 SGHNT and CDR2 YYREEE (reference sequence). The CDR3, as DNA: TGTGCCAGCAGCTCTGGGGGAGTAGCGGGACCCAATGAGCAGTTCTTC. Amino acid sequence: CASSSGGVAGPNEQFF.

This chain's CDR3 is CASSPGLAGAEQFF. CDR3 bases: TGTGCCAGCAGCCCGGGACTAGCGGGGGCGGAGCAGTTCTTC. This chain joins TRBV7-3 and TRBJ2-1; 14 bases map to TRBD2. CDR3 length: 14 residues. The germline CDR1 and CDR2 sequences are SGHTA and FQGTGA. The trim removed 5 bases at V and 10 bases at J, leaving 4 bases unmatched.

This chain links TRBV9 with TRBJ2-3; D perhaps matches TRBD1 (6 bases). The germline V and J ends were trimmed by 4 bases and 4 bases, with 19 bases remaining between them. CDR1 and CDR2 (germline): SGDLS, YYNGEE. This CDR3 comprises 16 residues. DNA of the CDR3: TGTGCCAGCAGCCTACAGGGTGATAGCGCGTCAGATACGCAGTATTTT. As protein: CASSLQGDSASDTQYF.

The chain links TRBV30 to TRBJ1-5; D uncertain. V lost 0 bases, J lost 4 bases, and 13 bases lay in between. The V gene's germline CDR1 is GTSNPN and CDR2 SVGIG (reference sequence). This CDR3 spans 15 amino acids. The CDR3 region is CAWSVRGSKNQPQHF. The CDR3 coding sequence is TGTGCCTGGAGTGTACGAGGGAGCAAGAATCAGCCCCAGCATTTT.

The genes are TRBV30 and TRBJ1-5, with TRBD1 as a possible D gene (5 bases). V was pared by 1 base and J by 7 bases, with 11 bases between. The CDR3 contains 13 residues. Per germline, CDR1 GTSNPN and CDR2 SVGIG (reference sequence). The CDR3 nucleotides read TGTGCCTGGAGTGCGGCAGGGTTGCAGCCCCAGCATTTT. Its translation is CAWSAAGLQPQHF.

J is TRBJ2-7 and V is TRBV7-2, with TRBD1 identical over 7 bases. The CDR3 is 16 amino acids. Germline trimming cut 1 base from V and 0 bases from J; bases unmatched to any gene: 6. Germline assignment: CDR1 SGHTA and CDR2 FQGNSA. In DNA, the CDR3 is TGTGCCAGCAGCTTAGAGACAGGGCGCAGCTCCTACGAGCAGTACTTC. It yields the protein CASSLETGRSSYEQYF. Full variable domain (remainder filled in from reference TRBV7-2 and TRBJ2-7): GAGVSQSPSNKVTEKGKDVELRCDPISGHTALYWYRQSLGQGLEFLIYFQGNSAPDKSGLPSDRFSAERTGGSVSTLTIQRTQQEDSAVYLCASSLETGRSSYEQYFGPGTRLTVT.